This T cell receptor beta chain came from a study of human T cells and chemical hapten exposure. TCRdb reanalysed the RACE reads using MiXCR and keeps one entry per CDR3 protein. Of approximately 57,000 distinct CDR3 sequences listed, 9.3% were seen once; the top ten hold 13%. The time point denotes: patch test 1, 2 weeks after DPC sensitization. The treatment here: therapeutic diphenylcyclopropenone sensitization with weekly scalp DPC. Venepuncture was done earlier than the placement of each patch test. Germline lookup yields CDR1 SGHNT and CDR2 YYREEE (reference sequence). Trimming took off 0 bases at V and 1 base at J, with 7 bases between the two ends. The CDR3 covers 14 residues. This clonotype was seen ten or more times.

The gene calls are TRBV5-4 and TRBJ2-5; possible D gene TRBD1, 5 bases. The TCR sequence derives from a woman aged 40-49 years with alopecia areata. Some clones in this sample may be carry-over from other donors' samples. This specimen was whole blood, taken in connection with sensitization to the hapten diphenylcyclopropenone (DPC). CDR3 nucleotide sequence: TGTGCCAGCAGCTTGGCAGGGTCCCAAGAGACCCAGTACTTC. It is translated as CASSLAGSQETQYF.